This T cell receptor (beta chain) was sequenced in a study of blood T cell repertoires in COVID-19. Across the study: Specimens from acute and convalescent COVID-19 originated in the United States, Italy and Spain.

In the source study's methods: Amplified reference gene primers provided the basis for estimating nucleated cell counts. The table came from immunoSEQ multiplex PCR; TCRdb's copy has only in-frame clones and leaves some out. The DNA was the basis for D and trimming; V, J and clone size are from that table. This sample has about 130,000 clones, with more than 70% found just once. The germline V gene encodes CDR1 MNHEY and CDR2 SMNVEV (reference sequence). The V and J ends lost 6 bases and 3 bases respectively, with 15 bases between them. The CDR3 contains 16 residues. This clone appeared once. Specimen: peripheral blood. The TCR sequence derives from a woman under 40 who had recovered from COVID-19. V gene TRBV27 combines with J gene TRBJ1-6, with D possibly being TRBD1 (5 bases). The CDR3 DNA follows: TGTGCCAGCAGCCCATCGGGTAGGGGCTATAATTCACCCCTCCACTTT. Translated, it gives CASSPSGRGYNSPLHF.